One and the same sample provided the 4 T cell receptor beta chains below, sequenced in a study of blood T cell repertoires in COVID-19. The method was immunoSEQ multiplex PCR; TCRdb's version includes in-frame clones alone and lacks a portion of them. The sample includes over 25,000 clones, approximately 88% seen only once; the top ten take roughly 4%. The specimen was peripheral blood. The receptors derive from a human donor in a cohort sampled during active COVID-19.

This clone was detected a few times. Other DNA sequences within the sample encode an identical CDR3. The chain combines TRBV3-1 (or the pseudogene TRBV3-2) with TRBJ1-2; D unclear. CDR1 LGHDT and CDR2 YNNKEL come from the germline V gene (reference sequence). V lost 3 bases, J lost 6 bases, and 5 bases lay in between. The CDR3 loop spans 11 amino acids. Here the CDR3 reads CASSQANGYTF. DNA for the CDR3: TGTGCCAGCAGCCAGGCAAATGGCTACACCTTC.

The chain employs TRBV7-2 and TRBJ1-1; 11 bases are a match to TRBD1. CDR3 length: 16 amino acids. V dropped 1 base and J dropped 4; count of bases not matched to a gene: 5. Germline lookup yields CDR1 SGHTA and CDR2 FQGNSA. The CDR3 sequence is CASSLGGTGGITEAFF. The CDR3 DNA reads as TGTGCCAGCAGCTTAGGGGGGACAGGGGGGATCACTGAAGCTTTCTTT.

This chain joins TRBV3-1 (or the pseudogene TRBV3-2) and TRBJ2-5; D call uncertain. This CDR3 has 13 amino acids. V lost 1 base to trimming and J lost 9 bases, with 12 bases between them. Germline V gene data show CDR1 as LGHDT and CDR2 as YNNKEL (reference sequence). The CDR3 is CASSQGGREAQYF. The DNA for the CDR3 is TGTGCCAGCAGCCAAGGAGGTCGTGAGGCCCAGTACTTC.

DNA for the CDR3: TGTGCCAGCAGCCCCAAGGACAGGGGGTATGAGCAGTTCTTC. Translating it yields CASSPKDRGYEQFF. This chain connects TRBV5-4 to TRBJ2-1; 10 bases agree with TRBD1. Germline lookup yields CDR1 SGHNT and CDR2 YYREEE (reference sequence). CDR3 length: 14 residues. Trimming took 4 bases from V and 8 from J; bases not matched to a gene: 6.